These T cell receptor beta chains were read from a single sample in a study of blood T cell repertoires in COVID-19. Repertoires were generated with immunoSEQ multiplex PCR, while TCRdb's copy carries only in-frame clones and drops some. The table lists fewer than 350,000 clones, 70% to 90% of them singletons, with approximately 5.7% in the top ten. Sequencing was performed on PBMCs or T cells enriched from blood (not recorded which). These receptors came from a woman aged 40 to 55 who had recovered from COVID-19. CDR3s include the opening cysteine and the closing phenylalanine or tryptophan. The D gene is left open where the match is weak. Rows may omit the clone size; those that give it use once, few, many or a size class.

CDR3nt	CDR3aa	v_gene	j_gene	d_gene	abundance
TGTGCCAGCAGCGTAGAGGGGCGGCGGAATTCACCCCTCCACTTT	CASSVEGRRNSPLHF	TRBV9	TRBJ1-6	NA	NA
TGTGCCAGCAGTTTAGGAGGGATGGGCGAGACCCAGTACTTC	CASSLGGMGETQYF	TRBV28	TRBJ2-5	NA	NA
TGCGCCAGCAGCCAAGCAGGGACAGGGAAGGGCCCCAATCAGCCCCAGCATTTT	CASSQAGTGKGPNQPQHF	TRBV4-1	TRBJ1-5	TRBD1	NA
TGCGCCAGCAGCAGGACAGGGGACATTCAGTACTTC	CASSRTGDIQYF	TRBV4-3	TRBJ2-4	TRBD1	NA
TGTGCCAGCAGCGGAGGACTAGCGGGGGAGCTGTTTTTT	CASSGGLAGELFF	TRBV7-2	TRBJ2-2	TRBD2	NA
TGTGCCAGCAGTGTTACAGGGGGTGTAGCCTACGAGCAGTACTTC	CASSVTGGVAYEQYF	TRBV2	TRBJ2-7	TRBD1	NA
TGTGCCAGCAGCTTCACACAGGCGCACCGGATCTATGGCTACACCTTC	CASSFTQAHRIYGYTF	TRBV7-2	TRBJ1-2	NA	NA
TGCGCCAGCAGCAGGGTCCATGGTCGAGGGAATGAAAAACTGTTTTTT	CASSRVHGRGNEKLFF	TRBV5-1	TRBJ1-4	NA	few
TGTGCCAGCAGCCCGACGGACAGGGGGTCAGAGACCCAGTACTTC	CASSPTDRGSETQYF	TRBV3-1/TRBV3-2	TRBJ2-5	TRBD1	NA
TGCAGCTCCAGTGGGACTAGCGGGAGGACAGATACGCAGTATTTT	CSSSGTSGRTDTQYF	TRBV29-1	TRBJ2-3	TRBD2	NA
TGTGCCAGCAGCTCCTACTGGAGCTCTGGAAACACCATATATTTT	CASSSYWSSGNTIYF	TRBV5-6	TRBJ1-3	NA	NA
TGTGCCACCAGCCCCGGGGACAGAGCCAAAAACATTCAGTACTTC	CATSPGDRAKNIQYF	TRBV15	TRBJ2-4	TRBD1	NA
TGTGCCAGCAGTTTCCACAGGGACCCCTACAATGAGCAGTTCTTC	CASSFHRDPYNEQFF	TRBV28	TRBJ2-1	NA	NA
TGTGCCAGCAGCTTAACAGGCAGGGATGCCACTGAAGCTTTCTTT	CASSLTGRDATEAFF	TRBV7-3	TRBJ1-1	NA	NA
TGTGCCAGCAGCCCCGCGCGGGAGCTAAGCACAGATACGCAGTATTTT	CASSPARELSTDTQYF	TRBV5-4	TRBJ2-3	TRBD2	NA